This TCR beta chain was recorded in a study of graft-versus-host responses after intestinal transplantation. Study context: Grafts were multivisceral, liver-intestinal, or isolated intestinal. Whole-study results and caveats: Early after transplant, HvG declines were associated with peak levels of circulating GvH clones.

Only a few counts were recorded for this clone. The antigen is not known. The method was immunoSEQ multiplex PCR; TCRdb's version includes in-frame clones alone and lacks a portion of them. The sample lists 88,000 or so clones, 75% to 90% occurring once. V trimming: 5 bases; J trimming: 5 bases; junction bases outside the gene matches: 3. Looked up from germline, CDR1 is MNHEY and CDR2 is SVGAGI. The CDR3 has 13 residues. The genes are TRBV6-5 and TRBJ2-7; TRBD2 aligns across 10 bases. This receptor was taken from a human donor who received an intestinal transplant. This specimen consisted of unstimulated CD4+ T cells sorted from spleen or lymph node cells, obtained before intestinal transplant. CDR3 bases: TGTGCCAGCAGTAAGCGGGGGGGCCACGAGCAGTACTTC. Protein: CASSKRGGHEQYF.